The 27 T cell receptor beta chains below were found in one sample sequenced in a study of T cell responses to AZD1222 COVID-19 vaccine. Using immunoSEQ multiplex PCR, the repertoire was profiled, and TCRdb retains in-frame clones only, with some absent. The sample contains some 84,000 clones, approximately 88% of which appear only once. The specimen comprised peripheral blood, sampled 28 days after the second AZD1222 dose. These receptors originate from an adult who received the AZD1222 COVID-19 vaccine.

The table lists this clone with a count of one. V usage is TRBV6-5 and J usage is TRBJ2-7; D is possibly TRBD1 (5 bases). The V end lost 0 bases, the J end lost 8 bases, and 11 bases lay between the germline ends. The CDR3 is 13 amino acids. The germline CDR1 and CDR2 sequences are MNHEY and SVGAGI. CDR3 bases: TGTGCCAGCAGTTACTCGGGGCAGAATCAGCAGTACTTC. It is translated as CASSYSGQNQQYF.

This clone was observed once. The CDR3 reads CASSDLDGDQPQHF. The CDR3 coding sequence is TGTGCCAGCAGTGATTTAGACGGAGATCAGCCCCAGCATTTT. The chain employs TRBV6-1 and TRBJ1-5; D is unclear. The CDR3 is made up of 14 amino acids. The germline V gene has CDR1 MNHNS and CDR2 SASEGT. V lost 3 bases, J lost 5 bases, and 11 bases lay in between.

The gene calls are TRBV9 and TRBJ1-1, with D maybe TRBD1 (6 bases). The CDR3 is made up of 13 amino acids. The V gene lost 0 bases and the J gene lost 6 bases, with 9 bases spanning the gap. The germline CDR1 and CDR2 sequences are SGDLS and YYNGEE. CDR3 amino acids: CASSVGGAPEAFF. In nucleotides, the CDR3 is TGTGCCAGCAGCGTAGGGGGGGCCCCTGAAGCTTTCTTT.

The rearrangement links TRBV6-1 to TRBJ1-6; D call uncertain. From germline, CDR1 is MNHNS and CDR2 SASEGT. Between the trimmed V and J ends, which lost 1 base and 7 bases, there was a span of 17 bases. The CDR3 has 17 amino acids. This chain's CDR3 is CASSEGRIVGPNSPLHF. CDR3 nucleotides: TGTGCCAGCAGTGAAGGGAGGATAGTCGGGCCGAATTCACCCCTCCACTTT.

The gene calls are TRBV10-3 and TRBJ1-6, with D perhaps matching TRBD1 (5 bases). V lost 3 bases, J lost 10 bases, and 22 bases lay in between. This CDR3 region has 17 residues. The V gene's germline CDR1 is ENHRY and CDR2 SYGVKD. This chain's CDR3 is CAISEFRDALSKSPLHF. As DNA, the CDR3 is TGTGCCATCAGTGAATTCAGGGATGCCCTTAGTAAATCACCCCTCCACTTT.

The CDR3 DNA reads as TGTGCCAGCAGCCAAAAAAGAGGGACTAGCGGGGGGTCCCCCCCCTACAATGAGCAGTTCTTC. Protein product: CASSQKRGTSGGSPPYNEQFF. J is TRBJ2-1 and V is TRBV3-1 (or the pseudogene TRBV3-2); 15 nucleotides align to TRBD2. V lost 2 bases to trimming and J lost 2 bases; unmatched junction nucleotides: 13. This CDR3 is 21 amino acids long. The germline V gene has CDR1 LGHDT and CDR2 YNNKEL (reference sequence).

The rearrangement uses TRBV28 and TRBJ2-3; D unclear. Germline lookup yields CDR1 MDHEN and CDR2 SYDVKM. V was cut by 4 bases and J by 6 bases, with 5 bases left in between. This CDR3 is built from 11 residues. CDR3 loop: CASSSLDTQYF. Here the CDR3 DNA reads TGTGCCAGCAGTTCTTTGGATACGCAGTATTTT.

CDR3 sequence (DNA): TGCGCCAGCAGCCCCCCGGGGCCGGGTAATGAAAAACTGTTTTTT. Protein product: CASSPPGPGNEKLFF. The chain uses TRBV4-1 and TRBJ1-4, with D maybe TRBD1 (5 bases). The ends were cut back, 4 bases at V and 4 bases at J, with 13 bases in the middle. Germline values: CDR1 MGHRA, CDR2 YSYEKL. This CDR3 contains 15 residues.

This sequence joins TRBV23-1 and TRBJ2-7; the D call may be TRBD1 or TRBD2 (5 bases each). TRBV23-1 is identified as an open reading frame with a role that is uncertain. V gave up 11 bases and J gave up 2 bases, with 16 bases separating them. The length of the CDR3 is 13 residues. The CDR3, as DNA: TGCGCCGGCCGCCGGGACCGAGCCTACGAGCAGTACTTC. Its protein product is CAGRRDRAYEQYF.

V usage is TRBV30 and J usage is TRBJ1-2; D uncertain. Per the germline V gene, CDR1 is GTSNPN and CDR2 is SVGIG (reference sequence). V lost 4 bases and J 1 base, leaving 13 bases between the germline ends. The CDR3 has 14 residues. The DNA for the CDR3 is TGTGCCTGGAATCAGCGGAACCTTAACTATGGCTACACCTTC. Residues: CAWNQRNLNYGYTF.

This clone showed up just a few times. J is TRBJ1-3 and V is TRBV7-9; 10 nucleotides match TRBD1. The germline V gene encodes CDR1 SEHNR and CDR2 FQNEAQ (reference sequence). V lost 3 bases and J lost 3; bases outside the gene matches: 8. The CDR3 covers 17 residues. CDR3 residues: CASSLGQGTSNGNTIYF. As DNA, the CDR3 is TGTGCCAGCAGCTTGGGACAGGGGACATCGAATGGAAACACCATATATTTT.

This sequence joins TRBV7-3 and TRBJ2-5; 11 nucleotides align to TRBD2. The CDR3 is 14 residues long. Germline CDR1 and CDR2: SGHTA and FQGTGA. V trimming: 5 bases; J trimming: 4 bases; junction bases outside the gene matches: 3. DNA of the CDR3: TGTGCCAGCAGCCCTAGCGGGGGGATAGAGACCCAGTACTTC. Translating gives CASSPSGGIETQYF.

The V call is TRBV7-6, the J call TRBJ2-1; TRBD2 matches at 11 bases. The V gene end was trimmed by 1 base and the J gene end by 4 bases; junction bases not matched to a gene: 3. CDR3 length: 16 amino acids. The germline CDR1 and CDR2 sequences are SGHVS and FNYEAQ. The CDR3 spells CASSLVAGGLYNEQFF. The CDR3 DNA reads TGTGCCAGCAGCTTAGTAGCGGGGGGGTTATACAATGAGCAGTTCTTC. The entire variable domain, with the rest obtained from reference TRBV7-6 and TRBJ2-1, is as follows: GAGVSQSPRYKVTKRGQDVALRCDPISGHVSLYWYRQALGQGPEFLTYFNYEAQQDKSGLPNDRFSAERPEGSISTLTIQRTEQRDSAMYRCASSLVAGGLYNEQFFGPGTRLTVL.

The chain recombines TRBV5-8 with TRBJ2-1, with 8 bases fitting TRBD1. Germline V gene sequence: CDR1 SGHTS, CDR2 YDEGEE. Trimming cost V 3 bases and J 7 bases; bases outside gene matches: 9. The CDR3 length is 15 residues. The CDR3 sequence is CASSYDRGGSNEQFF. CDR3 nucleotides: TGTGCCAGCAGCTATGACAGGGGCGGTTCGAATGAGCAGTTCTTC.

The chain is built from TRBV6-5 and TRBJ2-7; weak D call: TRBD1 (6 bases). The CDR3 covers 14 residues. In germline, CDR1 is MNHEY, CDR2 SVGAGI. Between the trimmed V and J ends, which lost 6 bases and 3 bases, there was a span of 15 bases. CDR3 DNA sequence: TGTGCCAGCAGAGAGGACAGAATAGTCTACGAGCAGTACTTC. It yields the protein CASREDRIVYEQYF.

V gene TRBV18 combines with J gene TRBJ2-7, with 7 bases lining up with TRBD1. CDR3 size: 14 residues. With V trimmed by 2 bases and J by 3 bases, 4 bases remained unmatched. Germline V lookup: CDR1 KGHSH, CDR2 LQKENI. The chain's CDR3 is CASSPETGSYEQYF. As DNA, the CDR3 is TGTGCCAGCTCACCAGAGACAGGGAGCTACGAGCAGTACTTC.

In DNA form, the CDR3 reads TGTGCCAGTTCCGGAGGGAGTTTTTATAATTCACCCCTCCACTTT. Translating gives CASSGGSFYNSPLHF. The chain recombines TRBV19 with TRBJ1-6; no reliable D call. Germline CDR1 is LNHDA and CDR2 is SQIVND (reference sequence). This CDR3 region has 15 residues. The V end lost 8 bases, the J end lost 4 bases, and 15 bases lay between the germline ends. The full variable domain, in which reference TRBV19 and TRBJ1-6 provide the parts outside the CDR3, is DGGITQSPKYLFRKEGQNVTLSCEQNLNHDAMYWYRQDPGQGLRLIYYSQIVNDFQKGDIAEGYSVSREKKESFPLTVTSAQKNPTAFYLCASSGGSFYNSPLHFGNGTRLTVT.

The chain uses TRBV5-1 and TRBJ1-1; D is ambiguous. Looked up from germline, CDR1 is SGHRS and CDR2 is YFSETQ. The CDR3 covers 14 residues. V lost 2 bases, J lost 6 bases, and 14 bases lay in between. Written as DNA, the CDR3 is TGCGCCAGCAGCTTCGAGGCGTCGGGCGCTGAAGCTTTCTTT. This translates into CASSFEASGAEAFF.

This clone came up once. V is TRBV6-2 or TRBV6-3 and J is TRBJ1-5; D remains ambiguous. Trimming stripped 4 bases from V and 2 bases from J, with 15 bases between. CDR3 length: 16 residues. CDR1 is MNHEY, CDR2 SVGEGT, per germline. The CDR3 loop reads CASSSLEWGGNQPQHF. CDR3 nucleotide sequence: TGTGCCAGCAGTTCCCTTGAGTGGGGAGGCAATCAGCCCCAGCATTTT.

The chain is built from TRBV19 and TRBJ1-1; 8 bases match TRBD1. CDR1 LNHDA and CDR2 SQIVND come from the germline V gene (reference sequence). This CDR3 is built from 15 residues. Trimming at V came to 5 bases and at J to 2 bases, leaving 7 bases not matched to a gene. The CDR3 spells CASSANRGGNTEAFF. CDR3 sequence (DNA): TGTGCCAGTAGTGCAAACAGGGGGGGAAACACTGAAGCTTTCTTT.

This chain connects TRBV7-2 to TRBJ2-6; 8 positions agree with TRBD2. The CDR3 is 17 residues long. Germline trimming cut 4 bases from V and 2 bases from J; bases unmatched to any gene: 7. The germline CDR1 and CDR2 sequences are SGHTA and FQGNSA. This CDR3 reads CASSYYTGGAGANVLTF. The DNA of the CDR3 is TGTGCCAGCAGCTATTACACGGGGGGGGCTGGGGCCAACGTCCTGACTTTC.

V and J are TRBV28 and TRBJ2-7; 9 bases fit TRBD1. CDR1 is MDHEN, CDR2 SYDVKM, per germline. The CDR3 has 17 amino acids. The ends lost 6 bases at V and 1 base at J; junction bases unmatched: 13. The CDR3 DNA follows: TGTGCCAGCAGCCAACAGGGGGCGCACATCATTTCCTACGAGCAGTACTTC. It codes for CASSQQGAHIISYEQYF.

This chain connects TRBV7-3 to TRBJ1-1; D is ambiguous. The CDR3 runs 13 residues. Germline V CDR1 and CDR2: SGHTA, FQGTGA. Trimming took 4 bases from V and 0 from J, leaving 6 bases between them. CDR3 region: CASSSEMNTEAFF. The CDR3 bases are TGTGCCAGCAGCTCCGAGATGAACACTGAAGCTTTCTTT.

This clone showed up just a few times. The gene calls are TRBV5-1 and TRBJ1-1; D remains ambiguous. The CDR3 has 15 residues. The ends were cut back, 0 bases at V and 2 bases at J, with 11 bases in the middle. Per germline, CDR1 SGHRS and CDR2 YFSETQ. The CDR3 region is CASSLALERNTEAFF. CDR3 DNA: TGCGCCAGCAGCTTGGCCCTTGAGAGAAACACTGAAGCTTTCTTT.

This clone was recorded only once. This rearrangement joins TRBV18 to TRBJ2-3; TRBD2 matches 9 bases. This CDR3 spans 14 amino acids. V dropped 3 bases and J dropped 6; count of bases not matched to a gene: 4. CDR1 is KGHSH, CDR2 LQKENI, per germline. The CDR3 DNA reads TGTGCCAGCTCACCTAGCGGGGGCGAGGATACGCAGTATTTT. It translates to CASSPSGGEDTQYF.

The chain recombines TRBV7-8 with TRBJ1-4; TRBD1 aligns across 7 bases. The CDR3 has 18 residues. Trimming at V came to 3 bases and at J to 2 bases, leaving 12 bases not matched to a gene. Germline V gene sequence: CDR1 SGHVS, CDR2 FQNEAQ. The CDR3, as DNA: TGTGCCAGCAGCTTCAGGGGGGGCAGGGGGTGGACTAATGAAAAACTGTTTTTT. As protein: CASSFRGGRGWTNEKLFF.

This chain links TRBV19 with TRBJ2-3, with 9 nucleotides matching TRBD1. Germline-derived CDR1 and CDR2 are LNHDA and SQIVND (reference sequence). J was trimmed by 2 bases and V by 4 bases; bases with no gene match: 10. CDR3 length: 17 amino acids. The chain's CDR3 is CASSTGDRALYTDTQYF. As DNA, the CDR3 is TGTGCCAGTAGTACGGGGGACAGGGCCCTCTACACAGATACGCAGTATTTT.